These T cell receptor beta chains were read from a single sample in a study of T cell repertoires in cytomegalovirus infection. TCRdb processed the reads anew with MiXCR; each CDR3 protein has one entry. The data contain roughly 990,000 distinct CDR3 sequences, around 31% of them singletons. No antigen is known for these receptors. Sample: cultured CD8+ T cells from PBMCs, taken from culture after CMV antigen stimulation. The receptors stem from a human donor in good health (CMV status not recorded). Some clones in this sample may be carry-over from other donors' samples. The CDR3 runs from the conserved cysteine through the conserved F or W. Fields, in order: CDR3 length, D gene, clone size, V gene, J gene, CDR3 protein, CDR3 DNA. The D gene is left open where the match is weak. The size of a clone is reported for some rows only, either as once, few or many, or as a class for expanded clones.

cdr3_length: 14; d_call: .; clone_size: .; v_call: TRBV7-2; j_call: TRBJ1-1; cdr3_aa: CASGSTVVGTEAFF; cdr3_nt: TGTGCCAGCGGCTCGACGGTAGTAGGCACTGAAGCTTTCTTT
cdr3_length: 13; d_call: .; clone_size: .; v_call: TRBV27; j_call: TRBJ1-2; cdr3_aa: CATKGRADYGYTF; cdr3_nt: TGTGCCACCAAGGGCAGGGCGGACTATGGCTACACCTTC
cdr3_length: 16; d_call: .; clone_size: few; v_call: TRBV10-2; j_call: TRBJ1-2; cdr3_aa: CASSETYRPPNYGYTF; cdr3_nt: TGCGCCAGCAGTGAGACTTACAGGCCACCTAACTATGGCTACACCTTC
cdr3_length: 16; d_call: TRBD2; clone_size: .; v_call: TRBV20-1; j_call: TRBJ2-2; cdr3_aa: CSARPLSGDNTGELFF; cdr3_nt: TGCAGTGCTAGACCGCTTAGCGGGGACAACACCGGGGAGCTGTTTTTT
cdr3_length: 19; d_call: .; clone_size: .; v_call: TRBV20-1; j_call: TRBJ1-1; cdr3_aa: CSARDGARDGTSIGTEAFF; cdr3_nt: TGCAGTGCTAGAGACGGGGCTCGGGACGGGACCTCGATTGGCACTGAAGCTTTCTTT
cdr3_length: 16; d_call: .; clone_size: .; v_call: TRBV5-8; j_call: TRBJ2-1; cdr3_aa: CASSLGAWGAGNEQFF; cdr3_nt: TGTGCCAGCAGCCTCGGTGCATGGGGGGCTGGGAATGAGCAGTTCTTC
cdr3_length: 15; d_call: .; clone_size: many; v_call: TRBV7-6; j_call: TRBJ2-5; cdr3_aa: CASSLIPGQQETQYF; cdr3_nt: TGTGCCAGCAGCTTAATTCCGGGGCAGCAAGAGACCCAGTACTTC
cdr3_length: 12; d_call: .; clone_size: few; v_call: TRBV19; j_call: TRBJ1-2; cdr3_aa: CASSIGDYGYTF; cdr3_nt: TGTGCCAGTAGTATCGGCGATTATGGCTACACCTTC
cdr3_length: 13; d_call: TRBD2; clone_size: few; v_call: TRBV6-5; j_call: TRBJ2-7; cdr3_aa: CASGVSGGYEQYF; cdr3_nt: TGTGCCAGCGGGGTTAGCGGGGGCTACGAGCAGTACTTC
cdr3_length: 14; d_call: .; clone_size: .; v_call: TRBV25-1; j_call: TRBJ1-5; cdr3_aa: CASSLRRENQPQHF; cdr3_nt: TGTGCCAGCAGTCTTAGACGAGAGAATCAGCCCCAGCATTTT
cdr3_length: 20; d_call: TRBD2; clone_size: .; v_call: TRBV11-2; j_call: TRBJ2-1; cdr3_aa: CASSIRRGEAGKNFYNEQFF; cdr3_nt: TGTGCCAGCAGCATCCGTCGAGGGGAAGCGGGGAAGAACTTTTACAATGAGCAGTTCTTC
cdr3_length: 13; d_call: TRBD2; clone_size: .; v_call: TRBV24-1; j_call: TRBJ2-2; cdr3_aa: CASRTSGTGELFF; cdr3_nt: TGTGCCTCGAGGACTAGCGGAACCGGGGAGCTGTTTTTT
cdr3_length: 18; d_call: .; clone_size: few; v_call: TRBV6-1; j_call: TRBJ2-6; cdr3_aa: CASRIRAVAYSGANVLTF; cdr3_nt: TGTGCCAGCAGGATAAGGGCAGTGGCCTACTCTGGGGCCAACGTCCTGACTTTC
cdr3_length: 16; d_call: .; clone_size: .; v_call: TRBV27; j_call: TRBJ2-3; cdr3_aa: CASSLFATGGTDTQYF; cdr3_nt: TGTGCCAGCAGTTTATTCGCTACAGGAGGCACAGATACGCAGTATTTT
cdr3_length: 17; d_call: .; clone_size: .; v_call: TRBV4-2; j_call: TRBJ1-2; cdr3_aa: CASSQEDSWSEIYGYTF; cdr3_nt: TGTGCCAGCAGCCAAGAGGACAGTTGGTCTGAAATCTATGGCTACACCTTC
cdr3_length: 19; d_call: TRBD1; clone_size: many; v_call: TRBV12-3/TRBV12-4; j_call: TRBJ1-2; cdr3_aa: CASSPTRTGESLGWNGYTF; cdr3_nt: TGTGCCAGCAGCCCCACCAGGACAGGGGAGAGTTTAGGCTGGAATGGCTACACCTTC
cdr3_length: 12; d_call: .; clone_size: many; v_call: TRBV7-6; j_call: TRBJ2-1; cdr3_aa: CASSSENNEQFF; cdr3_nt: TGTGCCAGCAGCAGCGAGAACAATGAGCAGTTCTTC